This T cell receptor beta chain is drawn from a study of shared clonotypes between healthy human individuals. Findings and limits, study-wide: Clonotype sharing among donors, it was expected, would be affected by sequencing depth.

This clone was picked up one time. Its target is unknown. TCRdb's copy holds only in-frame clones and misses some; the assay was immunoSEQ multiplex PCR. The sample includes around 580,000 clones, 95% to 98% of them seen just once. Cells designated naive CD8 were CD45RO-negative and were positively selected for CCR7, with terminally differentiated effector memory CD45RA+ cells excluded. The CDR3 is 16 amino acids. V lost 6 bases and J 2 bases, leaving 17 bases between the germline ends. Germline-derived CDR1 and CDR2 are MNHEY and SMNVEV (reference sequence). This chain joins TRBV27 and TRBJ1-5; D gene ambiguous. The sequence came from a man in his thirties or forties in good health. The specimen sequenced was naive CD8+ T cells sorted from blood. CDR3 bases: TGTGCCAGCAGGTCCGGCCCGGCGAGCGGCAATCAGCCCCAGCATTTT. Translating gives CASRSGPASGNQPQHF.